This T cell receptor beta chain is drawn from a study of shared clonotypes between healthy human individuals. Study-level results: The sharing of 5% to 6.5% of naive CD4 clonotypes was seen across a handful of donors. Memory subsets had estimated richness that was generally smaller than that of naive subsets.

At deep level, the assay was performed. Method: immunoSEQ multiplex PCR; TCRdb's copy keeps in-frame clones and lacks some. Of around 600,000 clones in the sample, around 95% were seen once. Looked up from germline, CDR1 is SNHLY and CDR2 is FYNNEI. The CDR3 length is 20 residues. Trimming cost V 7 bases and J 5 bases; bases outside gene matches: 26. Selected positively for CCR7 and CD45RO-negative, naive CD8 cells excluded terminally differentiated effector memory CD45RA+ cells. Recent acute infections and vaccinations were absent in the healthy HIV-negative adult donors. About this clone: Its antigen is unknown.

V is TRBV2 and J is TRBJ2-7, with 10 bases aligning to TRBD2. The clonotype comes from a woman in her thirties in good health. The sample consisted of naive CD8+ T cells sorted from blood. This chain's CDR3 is CASTRDSLPPAGGPRNEQYF. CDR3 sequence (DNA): TGTGCCAGCACTAGGGACAGCCTTCCTCCAGCGGGAGGGCCGAGGAACGAGCAGTACTTC.